This TCR beta chain was found in a study of neoadjuvant anti-PD-1 for oral cavity cancer. Noted time point: after neoadjuvant nivolumab, at surgical resection. Patients had newly diagnosed, untreated stage II-IVA oral cavity squamous cell carcinoma. Germline V CDR1 and CDR2: MNHEY, SVGAGI. The CDR3 has 15 amino acids. Produced via immunoSEQ multiplex PCR; TCRdb's table is partial and in-frame only. The repertoire holds just over 65,000 clones, with roughly 85% as singletons. Concerning this clone: Germline and junction disagree at one end, which may indicate a read error.

V gene TRBV6-5 combines with J gene TRBJ2-7; the D gene could be TRBD1 or TRBD2 (5 bases each). The receptor's source is a person aged 40 to 85 with oral cavity squamous cell carcinoma. This sample comprised PBMCs, obtained after nivolumab (anti-PD-1) treatment. The CDR3 DNA reads as TGTGCCAGCAGTTACTCGAGGGCAGGGTCCTCCGAGCAGTACTTC. The encoded protein is CASSYSRAGSSEQYF.